This T cell receptor beta chain was captured in a study of T-cell memory formation after mild COVID-19. Study context: TCR clusters were mostly confined to one donor each. Broader study findings: CD4+ contracting clones lay mainly in CM and EM, CD8+ ones in EMRA.

This clonotype has just a few counts. Antigen unknown. Germline CDR1 and CDR2: SGHRS and YFSETQ. Trimming stripped 2 bases from V and 0 bases from J, with 11 bases between. CDR3 length: 15 amino acids. Each CDR3 protein gets one entry after TCRdb re-called the 5' RACE reads with MiXCR. The sample records fewer than 350,000 distinct CDR3 sequences, around 8% being singletons. The receptor's source is a young man who had mild COVID-19 (a few samples of this study predate the infection). Cell type and time point are not known. Sequencing used PBMCs or a T cell subset sorted from them (not recorded which). This chain links TRBV5-1 with TRBJ1-2; D possibly corresponds to TRBD1 (5 bases). CDR3 region: CASSLRDGTNYGYTF. The DNA for the CDR3 is TGCGCCAGCAGCTTACGGGACGGTACTAACTATGGCTACACCTTC.